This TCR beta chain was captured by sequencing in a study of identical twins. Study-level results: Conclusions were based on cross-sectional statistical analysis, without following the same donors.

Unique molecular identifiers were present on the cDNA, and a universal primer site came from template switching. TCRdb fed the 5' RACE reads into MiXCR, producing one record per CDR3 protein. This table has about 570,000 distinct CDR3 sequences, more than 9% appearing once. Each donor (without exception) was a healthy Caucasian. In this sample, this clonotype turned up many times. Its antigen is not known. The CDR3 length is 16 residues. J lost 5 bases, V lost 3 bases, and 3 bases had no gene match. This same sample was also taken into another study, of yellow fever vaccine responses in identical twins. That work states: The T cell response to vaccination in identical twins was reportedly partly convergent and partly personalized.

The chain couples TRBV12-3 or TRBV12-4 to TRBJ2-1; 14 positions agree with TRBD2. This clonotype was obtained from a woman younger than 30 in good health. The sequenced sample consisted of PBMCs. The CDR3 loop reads CASSLGTSGSHNEQFF. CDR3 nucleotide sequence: TGTGCCAGCAGTTTGGGGACTAGCGGGAGTCACAATGAGCAGTTCTTC.